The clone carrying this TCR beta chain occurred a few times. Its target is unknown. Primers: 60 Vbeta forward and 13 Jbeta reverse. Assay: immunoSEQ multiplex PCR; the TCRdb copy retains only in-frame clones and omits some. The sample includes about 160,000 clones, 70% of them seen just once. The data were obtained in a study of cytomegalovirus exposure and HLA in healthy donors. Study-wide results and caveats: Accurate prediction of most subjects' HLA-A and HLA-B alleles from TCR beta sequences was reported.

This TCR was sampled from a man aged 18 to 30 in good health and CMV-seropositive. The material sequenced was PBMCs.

The CDR3 here is CASNLLAGETQYF. The CDR3 DNA reads as TGTGCCAGCAACCTACTAGCGGGAGAGACCCAGTACTTC. This chain joins TRBV7-9 and TRBJ2-5; 9 nucleotides agree with TRBD2. V was pared by 7 bases and J by 4 bases, with 4 bases of the junction left unmatched. Per germline, CDR1 SEHNR and CDR2 FQNEAQ (reference sequence). The CDR3 runs to 13 residues.